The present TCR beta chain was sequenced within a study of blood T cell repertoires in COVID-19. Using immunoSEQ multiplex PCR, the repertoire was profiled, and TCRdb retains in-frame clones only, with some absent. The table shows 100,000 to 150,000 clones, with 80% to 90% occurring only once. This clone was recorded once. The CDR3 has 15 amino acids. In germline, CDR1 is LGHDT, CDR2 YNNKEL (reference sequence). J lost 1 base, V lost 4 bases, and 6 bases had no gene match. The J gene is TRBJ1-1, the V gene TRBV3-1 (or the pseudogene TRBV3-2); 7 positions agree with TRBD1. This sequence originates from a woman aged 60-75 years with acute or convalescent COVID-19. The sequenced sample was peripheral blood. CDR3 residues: CASSPRGQPNTEAFF. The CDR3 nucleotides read TGTGCCAGCAGCCCTCGGGGACAGCCGAACACTGAAGCTTTCTTT.